Below, one T cell receptor (beta chain) is given with its context. Its antigen is unidentified. Time point meaning: blood 4 weeks post-SBRT, at nephrectomy. Treatment indicated: 15 Gy SBRT to primary tumor, nephrectomy 4 weeks later. Nephrectomy followed 15 Gy stereotactic body radiation by 4 weeks. Serial blood draws occurred at baseline and 2 and 4 weeks post-SBRT. The data derive from a study of radiation and T cells in renal cell carcinoma. Whole-study results and caveats: Top tumor clonotypes rose in blood 2 weeks post-radiation, then contracted.

Trimming took off 2 bases at V and 3 bases at J, with 14 bases between the two ends. This CDR3 has 15 amino acids. The germline V gene encodes CDR1 MNHNS and CDR2 SASEGT. The data were produced by immunoSEQ multiplex PCR, yet TCRdb's version contains in-frame clones alone and is incomplete. Of fewer than 200,000 clones in the sample, about 88% were seen once. This receptor was identified in a woman in her fifties or sixties with renal cell carcinoma. V is TRBV6-1 and J is TRBJ2-7; possibly TRBD2 for D (5 bases). The sequences come from blood, collected from a patient whose treatment included radiotherapy and nephrectomy. The CDR3 DNA follows: TGTGCCAGCAGTGAAACGGCTAGCTCCCTCTACGAGCAGTACTTC. Translated: CASSETASSLYEQYF.